This T cell receptor (beta chain) was documented in a study of CD8 T cells in ankylosing spondylitis (dated by TCRdb to 2015 to 2018). The study in broad terms: The study profiled T cell receptor beta repertoires in healthy donors and ankylosing spondylitis patients to find disease-linked TCR variants. The whole study cohort included over a hundred healthy donors and around 24 ankylosing spondylitis patients. Peripheral blood was sampled, and synovial fluid was additionally collected from ankylosing spondylitis patients.

Study-wide conclusions, independent of this receptor: Blood from ankylosing spondylitis patients appeared to be characterized by a TCR beta motif composed of under ten highly homologous amino acid variants. The disease-linked clones had a CD8+ phenotype and were found at relatively low frequencies in peripheral blood. Some motif variants were previously reported in synovial fluid and blood of reactive arthritis patients, suggesting common disease-initiation mechanisms. Significant enrichment of the disease-linked clones was reported in matched synovial fluid samples from ankylosing spondylitis patients.

This clonotype appeared many times. Its recognized antigen is unknown. The input lacks base qualities; no much larger clone sits a single base away. This sample was sequenced with an Illumina HiSeq 2500. Quantitative 5'-RACE with molecular barcodes was the method used to prepare the TCR beta libraries. The paper's processing steps were these. Disease-linked TCR variants were identified with a new computational method built on a probabilistic model of VDJ rearrangement. TCRdb handled the public reads itself, with Q25 trimming in fastp and clone calling in MiXCR, and kept productive beta chains. When rows share a CDR3 protein, they turn into one entry using the most common DNA and genes. The V and J calls reflect TCRdb's pipeline rather than the authors' work. In this sample the table shows about 42,000 distinct CDR3 sequences, 2.5% to 3% of which occur a single time. 4% to 5.5% of the sample goes to the ten largest clones.

Including the terminal cysteine and phenylalanine, the CDR3 comprises 14 residues. Of all the DNA, just the CDR3 is kept, 42 bases in frame from base 1. The germline V gene sets CDR1 to SGDLS and CDR2 to YYNGEE. From V the trimming removes 6 bases and from J it removes 1 base, while the gene matches leave 4 bases of the junction unaccounted for. The TCR sequence derives from a male donor with ankylosing spondylitis or in good health (not recorded which). Sequenced material: blood, either unsorted or a sorted T cell fraction (not recorded which). Recombination linked TRBV9 to TRBJ2-3; 8 middle bases align to TRBD1. The CDR3 reads as follows: CASTSGQGTDTQYF. The DNA is TGTGCCAGCACTTCGGGACAGGGCACAGATACGCAGTATTTT.